This T cell receptor (beta chain) was identified during a study of T cell responses to AZD1222 COVID-19 vaccine. For the study at large: The analysis combined second doses at about 4 or about 12 weeks.

The germline gives CDR1 SGHDT, CDR2 YYEEEE. The CDR3 is 13 amino acids. V was pared by 4 bases and J by 3 bases, with 11 bases between. As concerns this clone: Its target is unknown.

Generated by immunoSEQ multiplex PCR, the TCRdb table keeps only in-frame clones and is missing some. Of roughly 150,000 clones in the sample, 90% were seen once. Study-wide results and limits: The sample set comprised mostly white British donors with more females, and clonal diversity was possibly underestimated. Repertoires were obtained solely post-peak T cell response.

The rearrangement uses TRBV5-6 and TRBJ2-7; D is possibly TRBD1 (6 bases). The sequence came from an adult in good health. This material consisted of peripheral blood, taken on day 0 of AZD1222 vaccination. CDR3 in DNA: TGTGCCAGCAGCATGGACAGCCGCTACGAGCAGTACTTC. This gives the protein CASSMDSRYEQYF.